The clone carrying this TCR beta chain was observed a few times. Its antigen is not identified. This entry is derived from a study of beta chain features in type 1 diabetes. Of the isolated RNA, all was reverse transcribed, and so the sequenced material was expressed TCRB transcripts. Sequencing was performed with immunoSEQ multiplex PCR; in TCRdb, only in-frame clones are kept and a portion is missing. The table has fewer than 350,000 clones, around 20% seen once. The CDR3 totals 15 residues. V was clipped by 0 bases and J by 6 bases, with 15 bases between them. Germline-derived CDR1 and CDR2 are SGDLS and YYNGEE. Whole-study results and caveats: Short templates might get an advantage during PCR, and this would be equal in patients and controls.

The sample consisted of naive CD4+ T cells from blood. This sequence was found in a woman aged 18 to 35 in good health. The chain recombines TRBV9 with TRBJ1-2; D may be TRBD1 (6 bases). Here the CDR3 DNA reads TGTGCCAGCAGCGTAGGCGCAGGGGTAAAAGATGGCTACACCTTC. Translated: CASSVGAGVKDGYTF.